This paragraph covers one T cell receptor beta chain sequence. Its antigen is unknown. This entry belongs to a study of shared clonotypes between healthy human individuals. Findings of the study overall: An expected dependence of interdonor clonotype sharing on sequencing depth was noted.

Germline V gives CDR1 SGHVS, CDR2 FQNEAQ. Trimming at V came to 0 bases and at J to 9 bases, leaving 6 bases not matched to a gene. The CDR3 is 15 residues long. The naive CD8 fraction comprised CD45RO-negative cells positively selected for CCR7 and excluded terminally differentiated effector memory CD45RA+ cells. Methods used by the authors: ImmunoSEQ only sent back junction sequences with no quality scores, so filtering was done differently. Sequencing used immunoSEQ multiplex PCR; TCRdb keeps in-frame clones, though not all of them. That table gives V, J and clone size, and the DNA gave D and trimming. In the table there are almost 700,000 clones, roughly nine tenths of which are singletons.

The V and J genes are TRBV7-8 and TRBJ2-1, with 9 bases fitting TRBD2. The source material was naive CD8+ T cells sorted from blood. The TCR sequence derives from a man younger than 45 in good health. The CDR3 spells CASSLALWTSAEQFF. The CDR3 bases are TGTGCCAGCAGCTTAGCCCTCTGGACTAGCGCTGAGCAGTTCTTC.